One and the same sample provided the 32 T cell receptor beta chains below, sequenced in a study of shared clonotypes between healthy human individuals. Sequenced by immunoSEQ multiplex PCR; TCRdb stores in-frame clones only, minus some. The sample carries about 1.5 million clones, 95% to 99% recorded once. The sequenced material came from naive CD4+ T cells sorted from blood. Subset denoted: CD45RA+ positively selected. All receptors derive from a man aged 30-40 years in good health.

This chain joins TRBV2 and TRBJ2-1; TRBD2 is a possible D gene (6 bases). The CDR3 loop spans 17 amino acids. CDR1 and CDR2 from the germline V gene are SNHLY and FYNNEI. V dropped 0 bases and J dropped 6 bases, with 18 bases sitting between them. CDR3 region: CASSEARRPGEANEQFF. The CDR3 coding sequence is TGTGCCAGCAGTGAAGCGCGACGGCCGGGAGAAGCCAATGAGCAGTTCTTC.

The chain couples TRBV13 to TRBJ2-7, with D unclear. The CDR3 contains 12 residues. V was pared by 6 bases and J by 7 bases, with 13 bases between. Germline V lookup: CDR1 PRHDT, CDR2 FYEKMQ (reference sequence). In DNA, the CDR3 is TGTGCCAGCAGTTCTCCGGTGAGTGAGCAGTACTTC. Translation gives CASSSPVSEQYF. The whole variable domain, filled in from reference TRBV13 and TRBJ2-7, reads AAGVIQSPRHLIKEKRETATLKCYPIPRHDTVYWYQQGPGQDPQFLISFYEKMQSDKGSIPDRFSAQQFSDYHSELNMSSLELGDSALYFCASSSPVSEQYFGPGTRLTVT.

This chain connects TRBV7-2 to TRBJ2-3, with D perhaps TRBD1 or TRBD2 (5 bases each). The CDR3 contains 15 residues. Between the trimmed V and J ends, which lost 2 bases and 1 base, there was a span of 10 bases. The germline CDR1 and CDR2 sequences are SGHTA and FQGNSA. CDR3 nucleotides: TGTGCCAGCAGCTTACCCAGGGACGGCACAGATACGCAGTATTTT. It encodes CASSLPRDGTDTQYF.

The chain recombines TRBV4-3 with TRBJ1-1; D possibly corresponds to TRBD1 (5 bases). The CDR3 contains 15 residues. Germline CDR1 is LGHNA and CDR2 is YSLEER. The V gene lost 1 base and the J gene lost 0 bases, with 9 bases spanning the gap. CDR3 sequence reads: CASSQAWTLNTEAFF. The CDR3 DNA is TGCGCCAGCAGCCAAGCCTGGACATTGAACACTGAAGCTTTCTTT.

The V and J genes are TRBV28 and TRBJ1-1; possibly TRBD1 for D (6 bases). Trimming took 7 bases from V and 4 from J, leaving 7 bases between them. Germline V lookup: CDR1 MDHEN, CDR2 SYDVKM. There are 11 residues in the CDR3. CDR3 sequence reads: CASIRGTEAFF. DNA of the CDR3: TGTGCCAGCATCAGGGGCACTGAAGCTTTCTTT.

This clone was seen just once. The rearrangement uses TRBV10-1 and TRBJ2-1, with D tentatively TRBD2 (6 bases). Trimming took 0 bases from V and 7 from J, leaving 16 bases between them. CDR3 size: 16 residues. Germline CDR1 is WNHNN and CDR2 is SYGVQD (reference sequence). The CDR3 nucleotides are TGCGCCAGCAGTGAGTCTGGGACGGGAGTAGGGAATGAGCAGTTCTTC. Residues: CASSESGTGVGNEQFF.

The CDR3 loop reads CASSPDLQGANTGELFF. The CDR3, as DNA: TGTGCCAGCAGCCCGGATCTACAGGGGGCGAACACCGGGGAGCTGTTTTTT. The chain carries TRBV7-6 and TRBJ2-2; 8 bases line up with TRBD1. CDR1 is SGHVS and CDR2 is FNYEAQ in the germline V gene. The CDR3 has 17 residues. The V gene end was trimmed by 5 bases and the J gene end by 0 bases; junction bases not matched to a gene: 8.

The chain is built from TRBV5-1 and TRBJ2-7; the D gene could be TRBD1 or TRBD2 (5 bases each). Per germline, CDR1 SGHRS and CDR2 YFSETQ. The CDR3 is made up of 13 amino acids. The ends were cut back, 4 bases at V and 7 bases at J, with 15 bases in the middle. The CDR3 DNA sequence: TGCGCCAGCAGCCTACAGGCCCCGGGGGAGCAGTACTTC. Its translation: CASSLQAPGEQYF.

This chain uses TRBV9 with TRBJ2-2, with D perhaps matching TRBD1 (6 bases). The CDR3 totals 17 residues. V lost 0 bases and J 4 bases, leaving 16 bases between the germline ends. Germline assignment: CDR1 SGDLS and CDR2 YYNGEE. CDR3 protein: CASSVGVTGRSTGELFF. As DNA, the CDR3 is TGTGCCAGCAGCGTAGGCGTGACAGGAAGATCCACCGGGGAGCTGTTTTTT.

The V gene is TRBV7-9, the J gene TRBJ1-4; 7 bases agree with TRBD1. The CDR3 spans 14 residues. The V gene end was trimmed by 0 bases and the J gene end by 5 bases; junction bases not matched to a gene: 0. CDR1 is SEHNR, CDR2 FQNEAQ, per germline (reference sequence). The DNA for the CDR3 is TGTGCCAGCAGCTTAGCAGGGGGCAATGAAAAACTGTTTTTT. Translation: CASSLAGGNEKLFF. The whole variable domain, filled in from reference TRBV7-9 and TRBJ1-4, reads DTGVSQNPRHKITKRGQNVTFRCDPISEHNRLYWYRQTLGQGPEFLTYFQNEAQLEKSRLLSDRFSAERPKGSFSTLEIQRTEQGDSAMYLCASSLAGGNEKLFFGSGTQLSVL.

The rearrangement uses TRBV6-1 and TRBJ2-7; TRBD2 aligns across 7 bases. Looked up from germline, CDR1 is MNHNS and CDR2 is SASEGT. There are 13 residues in the CDR3. Trimming removed 9 bases from V and 1 base from J; junction bases left unmatched: 6. For the CDR3, the DNA is TGTGCCAGTAAGACTAGCAGATCCTACGAGCAGTACTTC. It yields the protein CASKTSRSYEQYF.

The chain has TRBV28 and TRBJ2-2; no definite D call. V gave up 11 bases and J gave up 1 base, with 11 bases separating them. This CDR3 is 13 amino acids long. The germline CDR1 and CDR2 sequences are MDHEN and SYDVKM. The CDR3 region is CAGSRGNTGELFF. The CDR3 bases are TGTGCCGGATCCCGAGGGAACACCGGGGAGCTGTTTTTT.

In this sample, this clone turned up a few times. The sample carries other DNA sequences with the same CDR3. The chain is built from TRBV28 and TRBJ1-5; no firm D call. Trimming pared 2 bases from V and 9 bases from J, leaving 2 bases between. This CDR3 is 10 amino acids long. Germline CDR1 and CDR2: MDHEN and SYDVKM. The CDR3 spells CASSLRPQHF. In nucleotides, the CDR3 is TGTGCCAGCAGTTTAAGGCCCCAGCATTTT.

With respect to this clone: Other nucleotide sequences from this sample produce the same CDR3. The J gene is TRBJ2-1, the V gene TRBV18; D gene unclear. V shed 3 bases and J shed 1 base, with 10 bases lying between them. This CDR3 has 15 residues. Per the germline V gene, CDR1 is KGHSH and CDR2 is LQKENI. CDR3 region: CASSPSAGSYNEQFF. DNA for the CDR3: TGTGCCAGCTCACCGAGTGCCGGATCCTACAATGAGCAGTTCTTC.

This clone was counted a single time. The V and J genes are TRBV28 and TRBJ2-7; 7 bases are a match to TRBD1. Per the germline V gene, CDR1 is MDHEN and CDR2 is SYDVKM. The trim removed 5 bases at V and 0 bases at J, leaving 4 bases unmatched. The CDR3 totals 14 residues. The DNA of the CDR3 is TGTGCCAGCAGTAGGGGGCGCGGCTCCTACGAGCAGTACTTC. As protein: CASSRGRGSYEQYF.

The V call is TRBV5-1, the J call TRBJ1-1, with TRBD1 matching 7 bases. Per the germline V gene, CDR1 is SGHRS and CDR2 is YFSETQ. V lost 4 bases and J lost 1; bases outside the gene matches: 7. The CDR3 loop spans 15 amino acids. Written as DNA, the CDR3 is TGCGCCAGCAGCCAACGAGGGGGCGGGAACACTGAAGCTTTCTTT. It yields the protein CASSQRGGGNTEAFF.

The gene calls are TRBV4-2 and TRBJ2-7; 7 nucleotides line up with TRBD2. After removal of 5 bases from V and 2 bases from J, the junction contained 18 bases not matched to a gene. Germline CDR1 reads LGHNA; CDR2 reads YNFKEQ. The CDR3 totals 18 residues. The DNA for the CDR3 is TGTGCCAGCAGCTTGGCGGTTTCGGGGGGACCCTCTCCCTACGAGCAGTACTTC. This sequence encodes CASSLAVSGGPSPYEQYF.

The CDR3 protein is CASSLGSGGASYEQYF. CDR3 bases: TGTGCCAGCAGCTTAGGGTCAGGGGGCGCTTCCTACGAGCAGTACTTC. This chain connects TRBV7-6 to TRBJ2-7; 8 nucleotides line up with TRBD1. The CDR3 contains 16 residues. Losses at the gene ends were 1 base for V and 1 base for J; bases not matched to a gene: 6. Germline assignment: CDR1 SGHVS and CDR2 FNYEAQ.

As DNA, the CDR3 is TGTGCCAGCAGCCAGGGGGCTGGGGAAAAACTGTTTTTT. It specifies CASSQGAGEKLFF. V and J are TRBV7-2 and TRBJ1-4, with TRBD1 matching over 8 bases. J gave up 8 bases and V 5 bases, and 4 bases lay outside the gene matches. CDR3 length: 13 amino acids. The V gene's germline CDR1 is SGHTA and CDR2 FQGNSA.

As to this clone: The sample contains more than one DNA sequence encoding this CDR3. CDR3 nucleotides: TGTGCCAGCAGTGAAGTGGCCAGCTCCTACGAGCAGTACTTC. Protein: CASSEVASSYEQYF. This chain connects TRBV2 to TRBJ2-7, with D uncertain. Germline loops: CDR1 SNHLY, CDR2 FYNNEI. Trimming pared 1 base from V and 0 bases from J, leaving 7 bases between. CDR3 length equals 14 residues.

The chain carries TRBV11-2 and TRBJ2-1; 11 bases line up with TRBD2. This CDR3 region has 15 residues. J gave up 6 bases and V 4 bases, and 5 bases lay outside the gene matches. CDR1 is SGHAT and CDR2 is FQNNGV in the germline V gene. Here the CDR3 reads CASSSTSGEPNEQFF. The CDR3 nucleotides are TGTGCCAGCAGCTCGACTAGCGGGGAGCCCAATGAGCAGTTCTTC.

This clone was seen a single time. The genes are TRBV9 and TRBJ2-7; 12 bases map to TRBD2. Germline V gene data show CDR1 as SGDLS and CDR2 as YYNGEE. The CDR3 runs to 15 residues. V trimming: 3 bases; J trimming: 1 base; junction bases outside the gene matches: 2. In DNA, the CDR3 is TGTGCCAGCAGCGCGGGACTAGCGGGTTCCTACGAGCAGTACTTC. It translates to CASSAGLAGSYEQYF.

The V and J genes are TRBV7-9 and TRBJ2-7; 9 positions match TRBD1. This CDR3 has 17 residues. Losses at the gene ends were 2 bases for V and 3 bases for J; bases not matched to a gene: 11. Germline CDR1 is SEHNR and CDR2 is FQNEAQ (reference sequence). CDR3 sequence reads: CASSLRGPGTGHYEQYF. DNA of the CDR3: TGTGCCAGCAGCTTACGGGGACCGGGGACAGGGCACTACGAGCAGTACTTC.

J is TRBJ2-2 and V is TRBV5-1, with 12 bases identical to TRBD2. This CDR3 is built from 16 residues. Trimming cost V 5 bases and J 6 bases; bases outside gene matches: 8. The germline V gene has CDR1 SGHRS and CDR2 YFSETQ. CDR3 in amino acids: CASRPMTSGSAGELFF. CDR3 sequence (DNA): TGCGCCAGCAGACCTATGACTAGCGGGAGTGCCGGGGAGCTGTTTTTT.

V and J are TRBV29-1 and TRBJ2-1, with 8 bases lining up with TRBD2. V lost 6 bases to trimming and J lost 9 bases; unmatched junction nucleotides: 7. Germline V CDR1 and CDR2: SQVTM, ANQGSEA. This CDR3 spans 12 amino acids. CDR3 amino acids: CSVQRELFEQFF. CDR3 in DNA: TGCAGCGTCCAGCGGGAGTTATTTGAGCAGTTCTTC.

Turning to this clone: Other DNA sequences in the same sample also yield this CDR3. The chain uses TRBV5-1 and TRBJ2-1; 8 nucleotides match TRBD2. The CDR3 is made up of 16 amino acids. The J segment lost 0 bases and the V segment lost 2 bases, leaving 4 bases of the junction unmatched. Germline CDR1 and CDR2: SGHRS and YFSETQ. The CDR3 bases are TGCGCCAGCAGCTTTAGCGGGACTAGCTCCTACAATGAGCAGTTCTTC. This sequence encodes CASSFSGTSSYNEQFF.

This chain connects TRBV4-2 to TRBJ2-2; 7 bases agree with TRBD2. Germline CDR1 reads LGHNA; CDR2 reads YNFKEQ. V was pared by 1 base and J by 3 bases, with 2 bases of the junction left unmatched. The CDR3 is 15 residues long. This CDR3 reads CASSQGLADTGELFF. CDR3 bases: TGTGCCAGCAGCCAAGGGCTAGCGGACACCGGGGAGCTGTTTTTT.

This chain's CDR3 is CATSRAGGGYGYTF. The CDR3 region has the DNA TGTGCCACCAGCAGAGCAGGGGGCGGCTATGGCTACACCTTC. The V and J genes are TRBV15 and TRBJ1-2, with 8 bases aligning to TRBD1. This CDR3 is built from 14 residues. Germline CDR1 and CDR2: LNHNV and YYDKDF (reference sequence). With 1 base clipped from V and 4 bases from J, the junction kept 2 bases outside the gene matches.

V usage is TRBV7-8 and J usage is TRBJ2-3; D remains unclear. Germline V lookup: CDR1 SGHVS, CDR2 FQNEAQ. With 1 base removed from V and 1 base from J, the gap between germline ends came to 15 bases. The CDR3 consists of 17 residues. CDR3 DNA: TGTGCCAGCAGCTTAGTCGTTTCTAAATTAGGCACAGATACGCAGTATTTT. Its translation: CASSLVVSKLGTDTQYF.

The chain recombines TRBV28 with TRBJ2-1; D unresolved. The germline V gene encodes CDR1 MDHEN and CDR2 SYDVKM. Trimming took off 2 bases at V and 2 bases at J, with 10 bases between the two ends. This CDR3 has 15 amino acids. The chain's CDR3 is CASSLVPATYNEQFF. The CDR3 coding sequence is TGTGCCAGCAGTTTAGTACCAGCCACCTACAATGAGCAGTTCTTC.

The chain joins TRBV5-6 to TRBJ2-5; D possibly corresponds to TRBD2 (5 bases). Germline V gene lookup returns CDR1 SGHDT and CDR2 YYEEEE. CDR3 length: 13 amino acids. V dropped 0 bases and J dropped 6 bases, with 9 bases sitting between them. The CDR3 region has the DNA TGTGCCAGCAGCTTGGCCGACGGGAAGACCCAGTACTTC. The encoded protein is CASSLADGKTQYF. Complete variable domain (other parts from reference TRBV5-6 and TRBJ2-5): DAGVTQSPTHLIKTRGQQVTLRCSPKSGHDTVSWYQQALGQGPQFIFQYYEEEERQRGNFPDRFSGHQFPNYSSELNVNALLLGDSALYLCASSLADGKTQYFGPGTRLLVL.

The chain links TRBV2 to TRBJ2-1, with TRBD2 identical over 9 bases. V trimming: 6 bases; J trimming: 6 bases; junction bases outside the gene matches: 9. The CDR3 consists of 15 residues. Germline V gives CDR1 SNHLY, CDR2 FYNNEI. The CDR3: CASRGRLAGINEQFF. Written as DNA, the CDR3 is TGTGCCAGCAGAGGTAGGCTAGCGGGAATCAATGAGCAGTTCTTC.